This entry features one TCR beta chain sequence. Its antigen is currently not known. Base qualities are not at hand, and no much larger clone is one base apart. This specimen belongs to a study of T-cell memory formation after mild COVID-19 (dated by TCRdb to the early 2020s). Background on the whole study: TCR sequence clusters from the two donors were largely donor specific. T-cell clones expanding and contracting after mild COVID-19 in a couple of donors were tracked by longitudinal TCRalpha and TCRbeta repertoire sequencing. The cohort comprised two young, previously healthy adult volunteers, one female and one male.

CDR1 and CDR2 are drawn from the germline V gene: SGHTA, FQGNSA. Including the terminal cysteine and phenylalanine, the CDR3 comprises 15 residues. Kept here is only the CDR3 DNA, which spans 45 bases and is read in frame from base 1. The V and J ends are trimmed by 5 bases and 1 base, leaving 15 bases between them. For sequencing, an Illumina NovaSeq 6000 was employed. TCRalpha and TCRbeta cDNA libraries were built by 5'RACE with constant-segment primers, adding sample barcodes and unique molecular identifiers. Trizol reagent was used to extract RNA from every sample. Amplification of the libraries took two PCR steps, and the second step added a second sample barcode plus Illumina TruSeq adapters. Sequencing of the libraries was done on an Illumina NovaSeq, producing 2 x 150 bp paired-end reads. In the paper's pipeline: Demultiplexing of reads and collapsing into UMI-guided consensus sequences were performed with migec v1.2.7. With mixcr v2.1.11, UMI consensuses were aligned to TRA and TRB V and J templates and assembled into clonotypes. A clonotype was counted as expanded or contracted only when both edgeR and NoisET called the clonotype significant, with the noise models trained on biological replicates. For edgeR calls, the cutoffs were a false discovery rate-adjusted p below 0.01 and a log2 fold-change threshold of 1. As an exploratory analysis of dynamics, max-normalized trajectories of the 1000 most abundant clonotypes were examined with PCA combined with hierarchical clustering. Separately sequenced CD4+ and CD8+ repertoires were used to assign a CD4 or CD8 phenotype to each responding clone. The public reads were reanalyzed by TCRdb: fastp trimming at Q25, MiXCR alignment, in-frame beta chains only. Entries are consolidated by CDR3 protein sequence, retaining the most common genes and DNA. These V and J calls are TCRdb output, not the study's own analysis. The sample contains 500,000 to 650,000 distinct CDR3 sequences, approximately 21% of them found a single time. Of the sample, around 8.4% falls within the top ten clones.

The research as a whole found: Only a couple of mild cases were covered by the study, and larger cohorts that include severe cases with pre-infection samples were considered necessary. Contracting CD4+ clones turned up mainly in the CM and EM memory subsets, whereas EMRA was where CD8+ clones were enriched. The second-wave clones that peaked on day 37 were not confirmed to be SARS-CoV-2 specific. The detection of some responding clones in pre-infection memory suggests that pre-existing cross-reactive memory T cells joined the SARS-CoV-2 response. Balanced CD4/CD8 phenotypes were observed for clones contracting from day 15 to 85, whereas a bias towards CD4+ was observed for a second wave of clones expanding from day 15 to 37.

Ficoll-Paque density gradient centrifugation was the method used to isolate PBMCs. Sequencing was performed on PBMCs or a T cell subset sorted from them (not recorded which). This chain is built from TRBV7-2 and TRBJ2-7; the D gene lacks a confident call. This receptor was identified in an adult woman who had mild COVID-19 (a few samples of this study predate the infection). The sample titles of this study are shuffled in the database, so cell type and time point are left out; the donor was told from shared clones. The DNA sequence follows: TGTGCCAGCAGCGTAACCGCGACGCTATCCTACGAGCAGTACTTC. It specifies CASSVTATLSYEQYF.